One T cell receptor (beta chain) is described in this entry. This clonotype was recorded at least ten times. What antigen it recognizes has not been identified. It has no much larger one-base neighbor in the sample; base qualities were not kept. A case-control design nested within a healthcare worker cohort in London, UK, was used, with weekly nasopharyngeal swab PCR tests and blood sampling performed. Healthcare workers were recruited between 23 and 31 March 2020, during the week of the UK lockdown, and were followed weekly for up to roughly 16 weeks. The data originate from a study of early T cells in non-severe SARS-CoV-2 infection (dated by TCRdb to 2020 to 2023). For the study in its entirety: TCR sequencing used bulk RNA from unsorted whole blood, so alpha and beta chains could not be paired. What the research found in general, with its limitations: VDJdb matching was skewed toward anti-spike CD8 responses, so virus-specific expansions were likely underestimated and private and CD4 specificities were missed.

The library was produced with 5' RACE. The sequencer listed for this sample is NextSeq 500. Unique molecular identifiers were attached to individual cDNA molecules in the TCR library protocol so that sequencing error and PCR bias could be corrected. Sequencing covered both TCR alpha and beta chains, and within each sample the abundances of alpha and beta sequences were tightly co-correlated. The study's own analysis went as follows. V gene, J gene and CDR3 annotation of TCR sequences was performed with Decombinator V4. TCRs were defined as expanded if a significant change between any two time points was detected under a Poisson model with p below 0.0001. Abundances of TCRs were expressed as counts per million after normalisation to the total number of TCRs sequenced in each sample. MAIT TCRs were defined by TRAV1-2 paired with TRAJ12, TRAJ20 or TRAJ33, and iNKT TCRs by TRAV10 paired with TRAJ18. VDJdb, accessed on 1 November 2021, was searched for TCRs annotated for CMV, EBV and SARS-CoV-2, and TCRs annotated for more than one antigen were excluded. The raw public reads went through TCRdb reprocessing: fastp at Q25, MiXCR clone calling, in-frame beta chains kept. Here each entry gathers all rows of one CDR3 protein and keeps the most common genes and DNA. The V and J calls and clone size come from TCRdb's table, not from the authors' own analysis. Recorded for this sample are just over 95,000 distinct CDR3 sequences; about 10% of them occurred a single time. The ten top clones hold around 4.8% of the sample.

Its CDR3 holds 13 amino acids, cysteine through phenylalanine. The entry retains the CDR3 DNA only, 39 bases that are in frame from base 1. Cut back by 5 bases and 2 bases, the V and J ends lie 10 bases apart. CDR1 is given as SEHNR and CDR2 as FQNEAQ, both from the germline V gene (reference sequence). This sequence originates from an adult who was a healthcare worker with PCR-confirmed SARS-CoV-2 infection or an uninfected control (not recorded which). Material: whole blood, obtained at baseline. Recombination joined TRBV7-9 with TRBJ2-7, with TRBD1 perhaps the D gene, on 5 matching bases. At the DNA level, the sequence is TGTGCCAGCAGCCATGGACAAGCCTACGAGCAGTACTTC. Translated, it gives CASSHGQAYEQYF.